Sequencing of this TCR beta chain was carried out in a study of post-analysis software for immune sequencing data. Notes on the study in general: Versus controls, multiple sclerosis patients showed significantly lower diversity (normalized Chao1). Strong co-clustering by F measure was seen for same-batch samples.

The authors incorporated unique molecular identifiers into the TCR beta cDNA libraries. Yield was some 500,000 cDNA molecules from roughly 1 to 10 million T cells. MiXCR, run by TCRdb on the PCR reads, gives a single entry per CDR3 protein. The sample contains a few hundred thousand distinct CDR3 sequences, roughly 34% of which appear only once. With regard to this clonotype: Its antigen is as yet unknown.

This TCR was sampled from a girl aged 2 to 17 with multiple sclerosis. The sample comprised blood.

The CDR3 protein is CSARVDRGYSNQPQHF. CDR3 nucleotide sequence: TGCAGTGCTAGAGTAGACAGGGGCTATAGCAATCAGCCCCAGCATTTT. The V call is TRBV20-1, the J call TRBJ1-5, with 8 bases lining up with TRBD1. Germline CDR1 and CDR2: DFQATT and SNEGSKA (reference sequence). J was trimmed by 0 bases and V by 1 base; bases with no gene match: 5. This CDR3 is 16 amino acids long.